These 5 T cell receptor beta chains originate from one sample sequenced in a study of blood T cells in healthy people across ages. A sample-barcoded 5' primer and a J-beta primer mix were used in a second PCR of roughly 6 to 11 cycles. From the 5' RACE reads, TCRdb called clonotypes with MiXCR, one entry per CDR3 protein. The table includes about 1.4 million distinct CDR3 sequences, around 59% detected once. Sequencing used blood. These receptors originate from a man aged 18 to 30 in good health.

The CDR3 region has the DNA TGTGCCATCGGCGAGGAGGACAATGAGCAGTTCTTC. Amino acid sequence: CAIGEEDNEQFF. The chain uses TRBV10-3 and TRBJ2-1, with a possible D match to TRBD2 (5 bases). Germline values: CDR1 ENHRY, CDR2 SYGVKD. V lost 8 bases and J 5 bases, leaving 10 bases between the germline ends. The CDR3 covers 12 residues.

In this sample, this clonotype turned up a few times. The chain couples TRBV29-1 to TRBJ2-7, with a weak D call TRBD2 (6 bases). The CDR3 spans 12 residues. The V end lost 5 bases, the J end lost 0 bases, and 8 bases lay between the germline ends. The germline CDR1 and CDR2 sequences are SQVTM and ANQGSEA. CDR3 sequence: CSVIGSSYEQYF. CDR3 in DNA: TGCAGCGTTATCGGGAGCTCCTACGAGCAGTACTTC.

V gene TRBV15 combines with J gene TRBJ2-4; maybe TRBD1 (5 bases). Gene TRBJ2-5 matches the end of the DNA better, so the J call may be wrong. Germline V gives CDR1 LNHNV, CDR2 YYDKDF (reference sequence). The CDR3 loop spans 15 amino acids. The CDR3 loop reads CATSRGRTRRQTQYF. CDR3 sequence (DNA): TGTGCCACCAGCAGAGGACGGACAAGAAGACAGACCCAGTACTTC.

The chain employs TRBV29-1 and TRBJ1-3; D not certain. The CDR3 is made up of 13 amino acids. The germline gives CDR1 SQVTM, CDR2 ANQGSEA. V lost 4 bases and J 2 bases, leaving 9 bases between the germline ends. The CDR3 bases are TGCAGCGTTGGACTAACGGCTGGAAACACCATATATTTT. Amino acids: CSVGLTAGNTIYF.

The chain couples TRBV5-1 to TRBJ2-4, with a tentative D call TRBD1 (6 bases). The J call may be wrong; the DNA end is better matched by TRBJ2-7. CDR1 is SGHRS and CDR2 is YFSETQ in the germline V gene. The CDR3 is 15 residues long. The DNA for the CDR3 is TGCGCCAGCAGCTTGGCTTCGACAGGACCCTACGAGCAGTACTTC. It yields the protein CASSLASTGPYEQYF.